This T cell receptor (beta chain) was captured by sequencing in a study of blood T cell repertoires in COVID-19. Across the study: Sample material is recorded as cDNA or gDNA derived from T cells, B-cell-depleted T cells, or PBMCs.

This clone was recorded only once. The authors' processing: Amplified reference gene primers provided the basis for estimating nucleated cell counts. Measured with immunoSEQ multiplex PCR; TCRdb has only the in-frame clones, and not every one. For V, J and clone size, that table is used; D and trimming come from the DNA. Of about 70,000 clones in the sample, more than 60% were seen once. Trimming removed 2 bases at V and 0 bases at J, with 17 bases between. The germline V gene has CDR1 SGHDT and CDR2 YYEEEE. The CDR3 length is 17 residues. Sequencing was performed on peripheral blood. The chain employs TRBV5-6 and TRBJ1-2; the D gene is possibly TRBD1 (5 bases). The TCR comes from an elderly woman with active or convalescent COVID-19. CDR3 amino acids: CASSLNRLPQANYGYTF. The CDR3 nucleotides read TGTGCCAGCAGCTTAAACAGGCTTCCCCAAGCTAACTATGGCTACACCTTC.